The T cell receptor (beta chain) described here comes from a study of blood T cell repertoires in COVID-19. Study-level background: Samples came from the United States, Italy and Spain, spanning acute and convalescent COVID-19.

Germline loops: CDR1 ENHRY, CDR2 SYGVKD. The CDR3 sequence is 16 residues long. With 0 bases clipped from V and 6 bases from J, the junction kept 3 bases outside the gene matches. The assay was immunoSEQ multiplex PCR, and TCRdb's table has in-frame clones only and misses some. The repertoire holds fewer than 110,000 clones, with about 85% as singletons. This receptor was identified in a man aged 50 to 59 in a cohort sampled during active COVID-19. The chain carries TRBV10-3 and TRBJ1-6; 9 nucleotides align to TRBD1. Sample: peripheral blood. CDR3 residues: CAISESDRGTNSPLHF. CDR3 coding DNA: TGTGCCATCAGTGAGTCCGACAGGGGGACTAATTCACCCCTCCACTTT.